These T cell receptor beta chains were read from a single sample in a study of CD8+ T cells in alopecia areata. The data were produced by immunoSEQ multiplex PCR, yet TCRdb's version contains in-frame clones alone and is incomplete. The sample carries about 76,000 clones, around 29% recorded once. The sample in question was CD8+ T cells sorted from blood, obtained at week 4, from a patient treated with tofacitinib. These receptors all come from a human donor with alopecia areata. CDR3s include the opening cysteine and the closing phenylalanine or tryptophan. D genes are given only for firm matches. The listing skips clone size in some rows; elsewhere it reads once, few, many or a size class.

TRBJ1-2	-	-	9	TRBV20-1	TGCAGTGCTCAGGGATCAGTCACCTTC	CSAQGSVTF
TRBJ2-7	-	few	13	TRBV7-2	TGTGCCAGCAGCTTAAGGGCAGCATACGAGCAGTACTTC	CASSLRAAYEQYF
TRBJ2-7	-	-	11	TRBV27	TGTGCCAGCAAGGAGGGGTACGAGCAGTACTTC	CASKEGYEQYF
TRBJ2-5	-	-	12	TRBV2	TGTGCCAGCGAATGGGCTGGGGAGACCCAGTACTTC	CASEWAGETQYF
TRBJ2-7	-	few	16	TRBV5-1	TGCGCCAGCAGCTTGGAGTACCCCGGACACTCCTACGAGCAGTACTTC	CASSLEYPGHSYEQYF
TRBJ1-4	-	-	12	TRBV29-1	TGCAGCGTTGTTTCAGGCAATGAAAAACTGTTTTTT	CSVVSGNEKLFF
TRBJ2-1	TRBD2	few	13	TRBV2	TGTGCCAGCAATAGCGGGAAGTACAATGAGCAGTTCTTC	CASNSGKYNEQFF
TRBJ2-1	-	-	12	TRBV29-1	TGCAGCGTCCTCGGGGTAGCTGAGGAGCAGTTCTTC	CSVLGVAEEQFF
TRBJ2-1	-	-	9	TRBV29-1	TGCAGCGTTGGGGGAGAGCAGTTCTTC	CSVGGEQFF
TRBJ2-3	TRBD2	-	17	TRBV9	TGTGCCAGCAGCGGAGGTAGCGGGTATGTCAACACAGATACGCAGTATTTT	CASSGGSGYVNTDTQYF
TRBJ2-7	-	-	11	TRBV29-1	TGCAGCGTTGGCGCTTCCTACGAGCAGTACTTC	CSVGASYEQYF
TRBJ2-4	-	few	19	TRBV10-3	TGTGCCATCAGTGAGTTCGCTTCTTCGTCGGGATTAGCCAAAAACATTCAGTACTTC	CAISEFASSSGLAKNIQYF
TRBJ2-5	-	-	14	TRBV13	TGTGCCAGCAGCTTACGGGCGTCCCAAGAGACCCAGTACTTC	CASSLRASQETQYF
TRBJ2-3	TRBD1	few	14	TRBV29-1	TGCAGCGTTCAAAACAGGGGAGTGGGAGATACGCAGTATTTT	CSVQNRGVGDTQYF
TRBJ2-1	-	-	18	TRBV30	TGTGCCTGGAGTGTACCCCACCTGACTAGTAAGAGCACCAATGAGCAGTTCTTC	CAWSVPHLTSKSTNEQFF
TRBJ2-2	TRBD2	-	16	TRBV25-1	TGTGCCAGCAGTGAGGGACTAGCGGGAGTGTCCGGGGAGCTGTTTTTT	CASSEGLAGVSGELFF
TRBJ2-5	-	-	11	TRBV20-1	TGCAGTGCAGGGGGGGGAGAGACCCAGTACTTC	CSAGGGETQYF
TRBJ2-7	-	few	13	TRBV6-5	TGTGCCAGCAGTGCAGGACCCGTCGCCGAGCAGTACTTC	CASSAGPVAEQYF
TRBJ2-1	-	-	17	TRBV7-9	TGTGCCAGCAGCTCGGAGCGACCAGCCGCGAGGGGGAATGAGCAGTTCTTC	CASSSERPAARGNEQFF
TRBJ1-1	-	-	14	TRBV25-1	TGTGCCAGCAGTGGGTCTTCCGTGAACACTGAAGCTTTCTTT	CASSGSSVNTEAFF
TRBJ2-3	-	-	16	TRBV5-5	TGTGCCAGCAGGGACTATAGCGGAGCTAGCACAGATACGCAGTATTTT	CASRDYSGASTDTQYF
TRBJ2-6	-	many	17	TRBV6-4	TGTGCCAGCAGTGACTCGTCCCCTGGATCTGGGGCCAACGTCCTGACTTTC	CASSDSSPGSGANVLTF
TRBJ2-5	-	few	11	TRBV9	TGTGCCAGCAGCGTAGACGAGACCCAGTACTTC	CASSVDETQYF